These 5 T cell receptor beta chains share one sample of origin, sequenced in a study of T cell responses to AZD1222 COVID-19 vaccine. Method: immunoSEQ multiplex PCR; TCRdb's copy keeps in-frame clones and lacks some. Of 97,000 or so clones listed, less than 90% were seen once; the top ten hold more than 15%. The starting material was peripheral blood, obtained on day 0 of AZD1222 vaccination. The receptor set was obtained from an adult in good health.

V is TRBV6-9 and J is TRBJ1-3, with D hard to call. Germline V CDR1 and CDR2: MNHGY, SVAAGI. The CDR3 runs to 14 residues. Deletions cut 2 bases from V and 7 bases from J, with 12 bases between. CDR3 region: CASSYRFAGNTIYF. The CDR3 DNA sequence: TGTGCCAGCAGTTATAGGTTCGCCGGGAACACCATATATTTT.

The chain employs TRBV6-5 and TRBJ2-7; D not resolved. This CDR3 comprises 11 residues. Germline assignment: CDR1 MNHEY and CDR2 SVGAGI. Trimming removed 10 bases at V and 7 bases at J, with 14 bases between. The CDR3 nucleotides are TGTGCCATCTCCAAATTGGGGGAGCAGTACTTC. It is translated as CAISKLGEQYF.

This clone was observed at least ten times. The rearrangement joins TRBV7-2 to TRBJ1-6, with D maybe TRBD1 (6 bases). This CDR3 has 12 amino acids. V was trimmed by 6 bases and J by 15 bases, leaving 15 bases between them. CDR1 is SGHTA, CDR2 FQGNSA, per germline. The CDR3 region has the DNA TGTGCCAGCAGACCGGCCGGGGGCGACCTCCACTTT. Translated: CASRPAGGDLHF.

This rearrangement joins TRBV28 to TRBJ2-5, with TRBD2 matching over 16 bases. V trimming: 2 bases; J trimming: 1 base; junction bases outside the gene matches: 10. The CDR3 length is 20 residues. Germline CDR1 is MDHEN and CDR2 is SYDVKM. The CDR3 region has the DNA TGTGCCAGCAGTTTACCCCTGGGACTAGCGGGGGGGATGCTCCAAGAGACCCAGTACTTC. Translation gives CASSLPLGLAGGMLQETQYF.

The chain links TRBV7-2 to TRBJ1-2; a weak D match, TRBD1 (6 bases). V lost 5 bases to trimming and J lost 2 bases, with 15 bases between them. CDR1 is SGHTA, CDR2 FQGNSA, per germline. CDR3 length: 15 residues. CDR3 DNA: TGTGCCAGCAGCCTACAGGGTTGGGAGAACTATGGCTACACCTTC. Encoded protein: CASSLQGWENYGYTF. The full variable domain, in which reference TRBV7-2 and TRBJ1-2 provide the parts outside the CDR3, is GAGVSQSPSNKVTEKGKDVELRCDPISGHTALYWYRQSLGQGLEFLIYFQGNSAPDKSGLPSDRFSAERTGGSVSTLTIQRTQQEDSAVYLCASSLQGWENYGYTFGSGTRLTVV.